This entry concerns a single TCR beta chain. This clone's antigen is unknown. Base qualities are not at hand, and no much larger clone is one base apart. The germline V gene provides CDR1 SNHLY and CDR2 FYNNEI. The CDR3 sequence holds 15 residues, the cysteine and phenylalanine included. The entry retains the CDR3 DNA only, 45 bases that are in frame from base 1. The germline ends are 9 bases apart after V is trimmed by 0 bases and J by 3 bases. The trial excluded patients who had a history of autoimmune disease or were on systemic immunosuppression. Peripheral blood for TCR sequencing was drawn from every dose cohort at baseline, at cycle 4 day 1 and at cycle 7 day 1. The samples were drawn from a first-in-human, open-label, multicenter phase I dose-escalation trial of ivuxolimab. The trial enrolled adults with locally advanced or metastatic head and neck squamous cell, hepatocellular, melanoma or renal cell carcinoma. Before TCR sequencing, CD4+ T cells and CD8+ T cells from peripheral blood were sorted into separate populations.

Genomic DNA was extracted from sorted cells for sequencing of the TCRbeta CDR3 region. TCRbeta CDR3 regions were sequenced using the immunoSEQ Assay. Imported from immuneACCESS, the table was reduced by TCRdb to in-frame sequences with V and J called. These copies leave out some clones; in studies compared against another copy, an unresolved V gene accounts for under half, and the cause of the remainder is not known. A total of over 150,000 clones appear in this sample, 90% to 95% of them only once. In total, the top ten clones hold approximately 0.3% of the sample. These data belong to a study of OX40 agonist ivuxolimab in advanced cancers. Regarding the study in general: The costimulatory receptor OX40 (CD134) was targeted by ivuxolimab, a fully human IgG2 agonistic monoclonal antibody. Partial responses occurred in three dose-escalation patients: two with cutaneous melanoma and one with hepatocellular carcinoma. The point of sequencing TCRbeta in the periphery was to test whether ivuxolimab changed TCR sequence diversity and drove clonal T-cell expansion. Intravenous ivuxolimab was administered to patients every 2 weeks at six dose levels: 0.01, 0.1, 0.3, 1.5, 3 and 10 mg/kg. In the dose-escalation cohort, 65% to 85% of patients were male, and the mean age was roughly 60 years with a range of about 20 to 80. Of the roughly 50 dose-escalation patients, hepatocellular carcinoma was present in 19, melanoma in roughly 15, renal cell carcinoma in 9 and head and neck cancer in 9. Prior anti-PD-1, anti-PD-L1 or anti-CTLA-4 therapy was permitted, and roughly two fifths of dose-escalation patients had received checkpoint inhibitors. The paper reports the monotherapy dose-escalation portion (N of about 47 patients) of the phase I ivuxolimab trial. General conclusions and limits of the study: Which antigens the clonally expanded peripheral T cells were specific for was not determined. Low levels of normalized T-cell clonal expansion were also seen in some patients who did not respond. On average, CD8+ T cells showed more expanded clones than CD4+ T cells after ivuxolimab. At doses from 0.1 to 3.0 mg/kg, clonal expansion was seen in both CD4+ and CD8+ blood T cells between baseline and week 6. Partial responders in the 0.1-3.0 mg/kg groups had among the lowest normalized peripheral clonal expansion, especially among CD8+ T cells.

The specimen was CD4+ or CD8+ T cells sorted from blood, collected in a trial of the OX40 agonist ivuxolimab. This clonotype originated in an adult with an advanced solid tumor such as melanoma, head and neck, liver or kidney cancer. The chain is assembled from TRBV2 and TRBJ1-5; TRBD1 might be the D gene, on 6 matching bases. The CDR3 sequence is CASSEAQGPNQPQHF. Here is the DNA: TGTGCCAGCAGTGAAGCTCAGGGGCCCAATCAGCCCCAGCATTTT.